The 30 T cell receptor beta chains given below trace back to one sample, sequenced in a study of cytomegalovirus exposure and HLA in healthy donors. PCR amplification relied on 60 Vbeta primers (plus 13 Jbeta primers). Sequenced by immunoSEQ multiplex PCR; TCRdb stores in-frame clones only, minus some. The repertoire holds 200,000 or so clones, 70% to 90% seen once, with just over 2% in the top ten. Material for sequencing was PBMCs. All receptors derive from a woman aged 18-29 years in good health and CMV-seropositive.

CDR3 protein: CAWSNREGSDTQYF. The CDR3 nucleotides read TGTGCCTGGAGTAACAGGGAGGGATCAGATACGCAGTATTTT. This chain uses TRBV30 with TRBJ2-3, with a possible D match to TRBD2 (7 bases). Germline CDR1 and CDR2: GTSNPN and SVGIG (reference sequence). V was clipped by 2 bases and J by 4 bases, with 13 bases between them. The CDR3 is 14 amino acids.

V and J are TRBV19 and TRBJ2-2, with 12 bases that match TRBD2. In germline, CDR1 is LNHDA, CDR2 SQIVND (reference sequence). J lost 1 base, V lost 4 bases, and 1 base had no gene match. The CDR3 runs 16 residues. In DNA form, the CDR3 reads TGTGCCAGTAGTAAGGGACTAGCGGGGAACACCGGGGAGCTGTTTTTT. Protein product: CASSKGLAGNTGELFF.

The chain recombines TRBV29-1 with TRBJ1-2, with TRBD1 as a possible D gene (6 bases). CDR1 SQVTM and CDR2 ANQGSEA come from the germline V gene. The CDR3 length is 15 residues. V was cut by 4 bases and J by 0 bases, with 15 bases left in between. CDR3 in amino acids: CSVVVAGEANYGYTF. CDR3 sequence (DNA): TGCAGCGTTGTCGTGGCAGGGGAAGCTAACTATGGCTACACCTTC.

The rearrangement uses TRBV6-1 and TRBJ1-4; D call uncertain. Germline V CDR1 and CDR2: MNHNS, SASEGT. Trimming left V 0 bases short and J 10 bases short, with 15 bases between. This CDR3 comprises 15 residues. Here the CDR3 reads CASSEAVGIAGKLFF. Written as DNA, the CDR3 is TGTGCCAGCAGTGAAGCGGTGGGGATTGCGGGAAAACTGTTTTTT.

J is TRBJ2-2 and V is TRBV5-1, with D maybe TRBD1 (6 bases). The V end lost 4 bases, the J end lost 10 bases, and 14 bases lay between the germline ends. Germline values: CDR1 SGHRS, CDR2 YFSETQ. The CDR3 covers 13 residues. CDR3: CASSPTRGKELFF. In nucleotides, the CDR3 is TGCGCCAGCAGCCCTACCAGGGGAAAGGAGCTGTTTTTT. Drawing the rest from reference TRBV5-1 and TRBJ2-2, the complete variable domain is KAGVTQTPRYLIKTRGQQVTLSCSPISGHRSVSWYQQTPGQGLQFLFEYFSETQRNKGNFPGRFSGRQFSNSRSEMNVSTLELGDSALYLCASSPTRGKELFFGEGSRLTVL.

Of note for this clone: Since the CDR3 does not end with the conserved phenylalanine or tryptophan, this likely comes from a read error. The CDR3 protein is CASSSGLSYGYTL. Here the CDR3 DNA reads TGTGCCAGCAGCTCGGGACTTTCCTATGGCTACACCCTC. The genes are TRBV7-9 and TRBJ1-2; a weak D match, TRBD1 (5 bases). Germline V CDR1 and CDR2: SEHNR, FQNEAQ (reference sequence). Trimming cost V 4 bases and J 4 bases, with 10 bases left between them. CDR3 length: 13 residues.

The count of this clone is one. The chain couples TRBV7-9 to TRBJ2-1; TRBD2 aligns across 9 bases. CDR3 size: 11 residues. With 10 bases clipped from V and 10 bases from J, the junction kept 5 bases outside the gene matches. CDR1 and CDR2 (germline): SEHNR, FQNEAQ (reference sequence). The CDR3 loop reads CATVAGGEQFF. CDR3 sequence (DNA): TGTGCCACCGTCGCGGGAGGGGAGCAGTTCTTC.

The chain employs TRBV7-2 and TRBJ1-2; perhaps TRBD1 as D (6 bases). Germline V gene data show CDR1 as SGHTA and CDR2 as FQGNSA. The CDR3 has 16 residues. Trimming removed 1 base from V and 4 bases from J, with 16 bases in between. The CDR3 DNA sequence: TGTGCCAGCAGCTTAGGCGGACAGCGGAATATCTATGGCTACACCTTC. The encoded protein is CASSLGGQRNIYGYTF.

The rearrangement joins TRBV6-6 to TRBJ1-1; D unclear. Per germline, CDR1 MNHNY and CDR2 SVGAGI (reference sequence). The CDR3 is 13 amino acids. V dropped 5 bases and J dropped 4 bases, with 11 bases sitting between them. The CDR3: CASSHGSGTEAFF. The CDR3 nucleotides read TGTGCCAGCAGTCATGGGTCGGGCACTGAAGCTTTCTTT.

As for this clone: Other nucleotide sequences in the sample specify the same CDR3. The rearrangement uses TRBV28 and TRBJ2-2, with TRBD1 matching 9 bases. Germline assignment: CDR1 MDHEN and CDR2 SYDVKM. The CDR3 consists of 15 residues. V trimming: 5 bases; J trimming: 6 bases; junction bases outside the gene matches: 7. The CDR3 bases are TGTGCCAGCAGTGGGTGGACAGGGGTGGCCGGGGAGCTGTTTTTT. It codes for CASSGWTGVAGELFF.

As DNA, the CDR3 is TGCGCCAGCAGCTTCTCCCACACTATAAACACTGAAGCTTTCTTT. Its translation: CASSFSHTINTEAFF. The chain couples TRBV5-1 to TRBJ1-1; D remains unclear. Trimming stripped 2 bases from V and 2 bases from J, with 13 bases between. Germline-derived CDR1 and CDR2 are SGHRS and YFSETQ. The CDR3 consists of 15 residues.

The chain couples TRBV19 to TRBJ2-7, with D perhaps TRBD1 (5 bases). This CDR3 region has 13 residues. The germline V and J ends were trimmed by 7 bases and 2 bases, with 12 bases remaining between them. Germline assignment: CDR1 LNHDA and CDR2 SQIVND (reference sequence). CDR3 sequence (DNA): TGTGCCAGTATTAGGCCAGGGCCCTACGAGCAGTACGTC. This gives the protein CASIRPGPYEQYV.

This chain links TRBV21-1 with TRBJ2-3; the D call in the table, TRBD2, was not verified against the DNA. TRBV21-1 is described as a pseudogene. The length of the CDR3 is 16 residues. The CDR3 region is CASSNPKRGGTDTQYF. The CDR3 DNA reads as TGTGCCAGCAGCAACCCCAAGCGGGGGGGCACAGATACGCAGTATTTT.

CDR3 sequence: CASTVEPRRGNQPQHF. For the CDR3, the DNA is TGTGCCAGCACCGTGGAACCGAGACGGGGGAATCAGCCCCAGCATTTT. The chain joins TRBV5-5 to TRBJ1-5; D is possibly TRBD1 (5 bases). V was cut by 6 bases and J by 4 bases, with 20 bases left in between. CDR3 length: 16 residues. CDR1 SGHKS and CDR2 YYEKEE come from the germline V gene (reference sequence). The whole variable domain, remainder taken from reference TRBV5-5 and TRBJ1-5, is DAGVTQSPTHLIKTRGQQVTLRCSPISGHKSVSWYQQVLGQGPQFIFQYYEKEERGRGNFPDRFSARQFPNYSSELNVNALLLGDSALYLCASTVEPRRGNQPQHFGDGTRLSIL.

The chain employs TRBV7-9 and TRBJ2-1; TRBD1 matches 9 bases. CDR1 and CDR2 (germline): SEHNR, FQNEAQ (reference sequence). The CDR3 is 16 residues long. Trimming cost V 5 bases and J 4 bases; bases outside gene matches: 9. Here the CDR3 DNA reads TGTGCCAGCAGCCTGGACAGGGGTCCGGGGTACAATGAGCAGTTCTTC. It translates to CASSLDRGPGYNEQFF.

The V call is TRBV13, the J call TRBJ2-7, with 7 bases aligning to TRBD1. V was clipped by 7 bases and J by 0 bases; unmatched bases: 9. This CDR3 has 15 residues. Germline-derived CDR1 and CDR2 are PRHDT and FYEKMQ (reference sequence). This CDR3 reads CASTNSGGASYEQYF. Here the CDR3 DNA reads TGTGCCAGCACCAACTCAGGGGGTGCCTCCTACGAGCAGTACTTC.

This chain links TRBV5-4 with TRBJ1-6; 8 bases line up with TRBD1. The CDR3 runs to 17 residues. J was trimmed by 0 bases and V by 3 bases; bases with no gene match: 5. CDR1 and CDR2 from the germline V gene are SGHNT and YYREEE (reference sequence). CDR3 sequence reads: CASSSGQGSSYNSPLHF. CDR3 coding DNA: TGTGCCAGCAGCTCCGGACAGGGAAGCTCCTATAATTCACCCCTCCACTTT.

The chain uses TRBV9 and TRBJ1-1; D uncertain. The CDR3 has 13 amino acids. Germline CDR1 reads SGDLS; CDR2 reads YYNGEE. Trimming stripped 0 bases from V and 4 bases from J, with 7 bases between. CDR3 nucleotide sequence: TGTGCCAGCAGCGTAGCAGGACTCACTGAAGCTTTCTTT. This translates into CASSVAGLTEAFF.

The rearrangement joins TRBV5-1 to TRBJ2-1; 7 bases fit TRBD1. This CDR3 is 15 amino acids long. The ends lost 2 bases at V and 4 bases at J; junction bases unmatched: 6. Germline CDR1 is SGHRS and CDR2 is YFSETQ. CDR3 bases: TGCGCCAGCAGCTTCGGGACAGCCCAATACAATGAGCAGTTCTTC. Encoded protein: CASSFGTAQYNEQFF.

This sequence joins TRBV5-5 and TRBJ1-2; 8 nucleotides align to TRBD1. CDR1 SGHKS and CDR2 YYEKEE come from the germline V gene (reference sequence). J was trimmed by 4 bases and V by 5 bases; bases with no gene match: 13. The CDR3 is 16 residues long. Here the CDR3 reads CASSSAHPGTGYGYTF. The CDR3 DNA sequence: TGTGCCAGCAGTTCGGCCCATCCCGGGACAGGCTATGGCTACACCTTC.

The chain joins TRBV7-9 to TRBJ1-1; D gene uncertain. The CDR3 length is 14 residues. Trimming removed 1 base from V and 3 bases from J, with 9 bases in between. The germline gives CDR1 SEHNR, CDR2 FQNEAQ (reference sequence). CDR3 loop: CASSLVQFHTEAFF. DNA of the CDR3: TGTGCCAGCAGCTTAGTCCAGTTTCACACTGAAGCTTTCTTT.

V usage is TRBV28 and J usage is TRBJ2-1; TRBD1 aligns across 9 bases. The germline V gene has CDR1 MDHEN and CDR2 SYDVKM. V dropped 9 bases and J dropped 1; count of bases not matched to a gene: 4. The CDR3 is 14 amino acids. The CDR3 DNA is TGTGCCAGTTCAGGACAGGGGTCCTACAATGAGCAGTTCTTC. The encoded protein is CASSGQGSYNEQFF.

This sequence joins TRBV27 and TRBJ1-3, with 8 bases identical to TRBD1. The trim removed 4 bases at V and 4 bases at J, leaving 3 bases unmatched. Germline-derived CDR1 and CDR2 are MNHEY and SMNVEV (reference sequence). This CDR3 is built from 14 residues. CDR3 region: CASSSRTGGNTIYF. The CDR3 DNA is TGTGCCAGCAGTTCGAGGACAGGGGGAAACACCATATATTTT.

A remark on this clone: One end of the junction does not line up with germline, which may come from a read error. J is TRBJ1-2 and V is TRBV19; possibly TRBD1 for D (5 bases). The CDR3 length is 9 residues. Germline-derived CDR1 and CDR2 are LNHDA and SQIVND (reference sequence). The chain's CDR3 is CTRAAGPLF. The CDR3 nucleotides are TGTACCAGGGCAGCGGGACCCCTCTTC.

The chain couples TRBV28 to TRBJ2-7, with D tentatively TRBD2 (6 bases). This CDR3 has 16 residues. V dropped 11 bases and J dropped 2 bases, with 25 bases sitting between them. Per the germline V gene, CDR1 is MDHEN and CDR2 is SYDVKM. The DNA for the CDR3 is TGTGCCGTGGAGGAGGGGTGGAGGAAAAAGGCCTACGAGCAGTACTTC. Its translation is CAVEEGWRKKAYEQYF.

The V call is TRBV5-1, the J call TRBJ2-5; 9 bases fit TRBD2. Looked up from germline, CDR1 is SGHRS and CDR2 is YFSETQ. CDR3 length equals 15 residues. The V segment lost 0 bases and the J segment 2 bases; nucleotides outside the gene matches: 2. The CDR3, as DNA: TGCGCCAGCAGCTTGGTAGCGGGGGAACAAGAGACCCAGTACTTC. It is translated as CASSLVAGEQETQYF.

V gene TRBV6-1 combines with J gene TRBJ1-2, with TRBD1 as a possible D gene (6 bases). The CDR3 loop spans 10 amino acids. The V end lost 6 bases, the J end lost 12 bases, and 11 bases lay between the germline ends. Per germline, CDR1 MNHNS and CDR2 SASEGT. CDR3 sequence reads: CASRETGHTF. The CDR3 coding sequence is TGTGCCAGCAGAGAGACAGGCCACACCTTC.

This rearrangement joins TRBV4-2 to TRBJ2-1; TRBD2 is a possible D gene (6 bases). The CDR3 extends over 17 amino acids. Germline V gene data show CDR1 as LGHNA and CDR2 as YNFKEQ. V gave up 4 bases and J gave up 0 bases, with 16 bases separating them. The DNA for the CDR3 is TGTGCCAGCAGCCCAGTAGCGGTTCTGAGCTCCTACAATGAGCAGTTCTTC. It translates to CASSPVAVLSSYNEQFF.

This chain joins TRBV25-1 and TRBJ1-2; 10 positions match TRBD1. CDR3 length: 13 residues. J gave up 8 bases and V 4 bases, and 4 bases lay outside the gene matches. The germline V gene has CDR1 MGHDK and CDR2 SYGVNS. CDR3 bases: TGTGCCAGCAGTGGGGGGACAGGGGTCGGCTACACCTTC. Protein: CASSGGTGVGYTF.

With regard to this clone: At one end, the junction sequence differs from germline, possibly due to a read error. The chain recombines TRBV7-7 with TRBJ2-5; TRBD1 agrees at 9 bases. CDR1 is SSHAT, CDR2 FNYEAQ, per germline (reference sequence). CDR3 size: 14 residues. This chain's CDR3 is CASSEQGAAETQYF. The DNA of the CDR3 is TGTGCTAGCAGTGAACAGGGGGCAGCCGAGACCCAGTACTTC.